This T cell receptor (beta chain) was profiled in a study of cytomegalovirus exposure and HLA in healthy donors. The PCR contained 60 Vbeta and 13 Jbeta primers. Using immunoSEQ multiplex PCR, the repertoire was profiled, and TCRdb retains in-frame clones only, with some absent. The sample has 160,000 or so clones; around four fifths are singletons. Study results and limitations: As a later analysis showed, several of the most significant clusters appeared to be linked to common viral pathogens. Per a prior analysis, the majority of TCR beta V segments were productive roughly 90% or roughly 30% of the time.

The V end was cut by 2 bases, the J end by 10 bases, with 14 bases between. CDR1 and CDR2 from the germline V gene are MNHEY and SVGAGI. The CDR3 spans 13 residues. Comment on this clone: Its antigen is undetermined.

V usage is TRBV6-5 and J usage is TRBJ1-2, with D possibly matching TRBD1 (5 bases). The sequenced sample consisted of PBMCs. The sequence derives from a woman aged 18-35 years in good health and CMV-seronegative. CDR3 sequence: CASSYIQGGTYTF. CDR3 DNA sequence: TGTGCCAGCAGTTACATCCAAGGAGGGACCTACACCTTC.